This TCR beta chain was observed in a study of T-cell reconstitution after alpha-beta-depleted transplantation in children. This CDR3 has 15 amino acids. Germline V gene sequence: CDR1 SSHAT, CDR2 FNYEAQ (reference sequence). Unmatched junction bases numbered 1, after V lost 8 bases and J lost 0 bases. Preparation of the TCRbeta library involved a method that used unique molecular identifiers. One entry per CDR3 protein results from TCRdb running MiXCR on the PCR reads. The sample lists 70,000 to 95,000 distinct CDR3 sequences, 9% to 15% occurring once. This clonotype was recorded at least ten times. The sequence came from a human donor who donated a stem cell graft to a child with inherited bone marrow failure. Sequenced here: PBMCs from the stem cell graft donor, sampled from the stem cell graft. This rearrangement joins TRBV7-7 to TRBJ2-6; 10 bases agree with TRBD1. The CDR3 loop is CASGTGVSGANVLTF. As DNA, the CDR3 is TGTGCCAGCGGGACAGGGGTCTCTGGGGCCAACGTCCTGACTTTC.